The subject of this entry is one T cell receptor beta chain. This clone was picked up one time. Its antigen target is currently unknown. The record has no base qualities; no much larger clone is one base away. From the cysteine through the phenylalanine, the CDR3 covers 14 amino acids. The retained sequence is limited to the CDR3, 42 bases, with the frame set at the first base. Clipping removes 4 bases from V and 3 bases from J, with 3 as the unmatched junction base count. Based on the germline V gene, the CDR1 and CDR2 sequences are LGHNA and YNFKEQ. This sample was taken from a study of blood T cell repertoires in COVID-19 (dated by TCRdb to the early 2020s). At the level of the whole study: Collaborator samples came from the United States, Italy and Spain and covered acute and convalescent phases of COVID-19. The material from the prospective study consisted of cDNA or gDNA derived from T cells, B-cell-depleted T cells, or PBMCs. The dataset comprised deeply sampled blood TCRbeta repertoires from subjects exposed to, actively infected with, or recovered from COVID-19. The repertoires were released in a freely available public database intended as a resource for research on the immune response to SARS-CoV-2. The samples were drawn from two sources: the first 160 participants of the ongoing ImmuneRACE study, and 1,000 to 1,500 subjects contributed by 6 global collaborators. Nearly every sample came with metadata listing a de-identified subject ID, COVID-19 status, age in years and sex. Where HLA class I and class II types were available, the types were taken from metadata supplied by the sample provider, not from assay-based typing.

In the prospective study, participants were roughly 18 to 100 years old, resided in fewer than 25 geographic areas of the United States, and were enrolled through a virtual design. In the prospective study, participants were assigned to cohorts based on the clinical history participants reported in a screening survey and a study questionnaire. Recovered participants in ImmuneRACE Cohort 3 were defined as having two consecutive negative NP/OP PCR tests, clearance from a healthcare professional, or resolution of symptoms. In the prospective study, mobile phlebotomists collected whole blood, serum and a nasopharyngeal or oropharyngeal swab from each participant. Prospective study participants could optionally give additional blood draws and questionnaires over an approximately two-month period. Blood samples from the prospective study were shipped frozen or at room temperature prior to DNA extraction.

General conclusions and limits of the study: Clinical and demographic metadata were provided uncurated, with the amount varying by source and participant.

TCRbeta CDR3 regions were amplified from genomic DNA using the immunoSEQ Assay, a bias-controlled multiplex PCR. Per the authors' processing: The number of nucleated cells in each sample was estimated by amplification of reference gene primers within the assay. To quantify the absolute abundance of each unique TCRbeta CDR3 rearrangement, sequence reads were collapsed and filtered. For each sample, productive Simpson clonality was calculated by taking the square root of Simpson's diversity index across productive rearrangements. TCRdb's version of the immuneACCESS table is confined to in-frame rearrangements and falls short of the full clone set. An unresolved V gene accounts for under half of the shortfall where checked; the remainder is of unknown origin. D and trimming come from the DNA, and the V and J calls and clone size come from that table. For this sample there are some 310,000 clones; approximately 89% appear just once. The ten top clones hold roughly a tenth of the sample.

The rearranged segments are TRBV4-2 and TRBJ2-3; 8 central nucleotides agree with TRBD2. The sequence was obtained from a woman aged 30 to 39 who had recovered from COVID-19. Material: PBMCs or T cells enriched from blood (not recorded which). Read as DNA, the sequence is TGTGCCAGCAGCCCGGGACTAGGAACAGATACGCAGTATTTT. Translated, this gives CASSPGLGTDTQYF.